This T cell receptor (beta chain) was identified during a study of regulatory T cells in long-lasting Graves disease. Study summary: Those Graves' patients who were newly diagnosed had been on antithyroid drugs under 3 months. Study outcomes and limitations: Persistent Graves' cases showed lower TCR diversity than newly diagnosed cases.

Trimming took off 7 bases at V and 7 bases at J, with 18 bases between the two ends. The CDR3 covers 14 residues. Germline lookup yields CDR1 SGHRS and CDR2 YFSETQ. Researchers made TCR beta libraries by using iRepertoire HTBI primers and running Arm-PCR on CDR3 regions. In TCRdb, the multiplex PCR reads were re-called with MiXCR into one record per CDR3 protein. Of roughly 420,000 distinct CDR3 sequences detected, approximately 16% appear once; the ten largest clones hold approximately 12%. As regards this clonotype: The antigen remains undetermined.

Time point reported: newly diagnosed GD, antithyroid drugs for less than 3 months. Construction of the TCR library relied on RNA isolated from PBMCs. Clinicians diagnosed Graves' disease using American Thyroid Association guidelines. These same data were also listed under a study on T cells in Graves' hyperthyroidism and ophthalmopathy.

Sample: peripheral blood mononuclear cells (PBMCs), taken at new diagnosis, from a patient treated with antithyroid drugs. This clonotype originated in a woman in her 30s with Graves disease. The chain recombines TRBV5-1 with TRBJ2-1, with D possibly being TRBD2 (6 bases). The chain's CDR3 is CASRPPGLLNEQFF. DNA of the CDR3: TGCGCCAGCCGACCCCCGGGACTCTTAAATGAGCAGTTCTTC. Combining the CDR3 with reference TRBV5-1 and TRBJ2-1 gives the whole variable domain KAGVTQTPRYLIKTRGQQVTLSCSPISGHRSVSWYQQTPGQGLQFLFEYFSETQRNKGNFPGRFSGRQFSNSRSEMNVSTLELGDSALYLCASRPPGLLNEQFFGPGTRLTVL.